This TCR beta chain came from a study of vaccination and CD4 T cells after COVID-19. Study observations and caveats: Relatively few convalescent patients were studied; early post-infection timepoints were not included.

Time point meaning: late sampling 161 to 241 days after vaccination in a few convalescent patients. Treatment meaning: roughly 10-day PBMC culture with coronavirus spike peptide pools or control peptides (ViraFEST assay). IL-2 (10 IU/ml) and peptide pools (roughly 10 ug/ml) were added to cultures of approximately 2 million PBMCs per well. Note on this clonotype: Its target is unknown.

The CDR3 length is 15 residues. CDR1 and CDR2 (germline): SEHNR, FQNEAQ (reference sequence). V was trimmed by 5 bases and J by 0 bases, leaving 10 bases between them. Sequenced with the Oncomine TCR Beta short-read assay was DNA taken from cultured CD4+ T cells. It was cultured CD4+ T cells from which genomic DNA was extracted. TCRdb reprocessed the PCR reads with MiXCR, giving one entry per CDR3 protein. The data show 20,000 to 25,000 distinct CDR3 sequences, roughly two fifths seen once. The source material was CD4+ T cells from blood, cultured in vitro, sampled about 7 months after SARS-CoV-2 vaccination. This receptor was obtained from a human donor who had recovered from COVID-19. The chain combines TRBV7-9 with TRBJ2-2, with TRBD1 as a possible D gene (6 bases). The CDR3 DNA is TGTGCCAGCAGCGGGGGCACTCCGAACACCGGGGAGCTGTTTTTT. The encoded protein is CASSGGTPNTGELFF.